The 25 T cell receptor beta chains in this list originate from one sample, sequenced in a study of blood T cells in healthy people across ages. PCR was performed a second time for roughly 6 to 12 cycles using a sample-barcoded 5' primer and a J-beta primer mix. One entry per CDR3 protein results from TCRdb running MiXCR on the 5' RACE reads. The sample lists more than 1,000,000 distinct CDR3 sequences, roughly a quarter occurring once. The data were also submitted as part of a second study, on T cells of mothers and their children.

Sequencing was carried out using blood. The receptors stem from a girl aged 2-10 years in good health.

This clonotype was counted ten times or more. The genes are TRBV12-3 or TRBV12-4 and TRBJ2-7; the D gene is possibly TRBD2 (5 bases). Trimming left V 2 bases short and J 1 base short, with 9 bases between. This CDR3 has 14 residues. The CDR3 spells CASSLSRGSYEQYF. CDR3 nucleotide sequence: TGTGCCAGCAGTTTATCCCGGGGATCCTACGAGCAGTACTTC.

This clonotype was counted between two and nine times. This chain links TRBV28 with TRBJ2-7; tentatively, D is TRBD1 (6 bases). With 6 bases removed from V and 2 bases from J, the gap between germline ends came to 14 bases. This CDR3 has 14 amino acids. Germline-derived CDR1 and CDR2 are MDHEN and SYDVKM. CDR3 DNA sequence: TGTGCCAGCAGCACCGGGACAAGGCCCTACGAGCAGTACTTC. It codes for CASSTGTRPYEQYF.

The chain employs TRBV29-1 and TRBJ1-2; the D gene is possibly TRBD1 (6 bases). Trimming shortened V by 5 bases and J by 8 bases, and 18 bases separated the two germline ends. The CDR3 runs 13 residues. Germline-derived CDR1 and CDR2 are SQVTM and ANQGSEA. The CDR3: CSVLGEGDSGYTF. The CDR3, as DNA: TGCAGCGTTCTCGGGGAGGGGGATAGCGGCTACACCTTC.

The J gene is TRBJ1-2, the V gene TRBV11-2; D might be TRBD1 (6 bases). Germline V gene sequence: CDR1 SGHAT, CDR2 FQNNGV. Between the trimmed V and J ends, which lost 6 bases and 3 bases, there was a span of 11 bases. This CDR3 region has 13 residues. Here the CDR3 reads CASSKDSYYGYTF. The CDR3 nucleotides read TGTGCCAGCAGTAAGGACAGTTACTATGGCTACACCTTC. Variable domain in full (rest from reference TRBV11-2 and TRBJ1-2): EAGVAQSPRYKIIEKRQSVAFWCNPISGHATLYWYQQILGQGPKLLIQFQNNGVVDDSQLPKDRFSAERLKGVDSTLKIQPAKLEDSAVYLCASSKDSYYGYTFGSGTRLTVV.

The chain uses TRBV18 and TRBJ1-2; D perhaps matches TRBD1 (5 bases). V gave up 6 bases and J gave up 2 bases, with 13 bases separating them. Germline V gene data show CDR1 as KGHSH and CDR2 as LQKENI. CDR3 length: 14 amino acids. Here the CDR3 DNA reads TGTGCCAGCTCGCCCGGGACCCAGAACTATGGCTACACCTTC. Translating it yields CASSPGTQNYGYTF. Full variable domain (missing parts from reference TRBV18 and TRBJ1-2): NAGVMQNPRHLVRRRGQEARLRCSPMKGHSHVYWYRQLPEEGLKFMVYLQKENIIDESGMPKERFSAEFPKEGPSILRIQQVVRGDSAAYFCASSPGTQNYGYTFGSGTRLTVV.

The table lists this clonotype with a few counts. The chain has TRBV5-1 and TRBJ1-2; no definite D call. CDR1 is SGHRS, CDR2 YFSETQ, per germline. The germline V and J ends were trimmed by 4 bases and 4 bases, with 11 bases remaining between them. The CDR3 contains 13 residues. Written as DNA, the CDR3 is TGCGCCAGCAGCGTTTCAAGGACCTATGGCTACACCTTC. Translated, it gives CASSVSRTYGYTF.

V usage is TRBV20-1 and J usage is TRBJ2-7; D possibly corresponds to TRBD1 (5 bases). Germline CDR1 DFQATT, CDR2 SNEGSKA (reference sequence). V lost 5 bases and J 0 bases, leaving 11 bases between the germline ends. CDR3 length: 13 amino acids. CDR3 sequence reads: CSAARVSSYEQYF. For the CDR3, the DNA is TGCAGTGCTGCCAGGGTTAGCTCCTACGAGCAGTACTTC.

The V and J genes are TRBV7-9 and TRBJ2-2; perhaps TRBD2 as D (7 bases). The length of the CDR3 is 18 residues. Trimming took off 7 bases at V and 2 bases at J, with 23 bases between the two ends. The germline CDR1 and CDR2 sequences are SEHNR and FQNEAQ (reference sequence). The CDR3 DNA sequence: TGTGCCAGCAACCCCTCCCGGGGGGCCCTCCCCAACACCGGGGAGCTGTTTTTT. Protein sequence: CASNPSRGALPNTGELFF. Based on the CDR3 plus reference TRBV7-9 and TRBJ2-2, the full variable domain is DTGVSQNPRHKITKRGQNVTFRCDPISEHNRLYWYRQTLGQGPEFLTYFQNEAQLEKSRLLSDRFSAERPKGSFSTLEIQRTEQGDSAMYLCASNPSRGALPNTGELFFGEGSRLTVL.

This clonotype turned up a few times. The chain combines TRBV12-3 or TRBV12-4 with TRBJ1-2; D may be TRBD1 (6 bases). The germline V and J ends were trimmed by 5 bases and 4 bases, with 14 bases remaining between them. The CDR3 is made up of 14 amino acids. CDR3 region: CASSLPGQPYGYTF. The CDR3 DNA follows: TGTGCCAGCAGTCTCCCCGGACAGCCCTATGGCTACACCTTC.

This clonotype has more than one count but fewer than ten. V and J are TRBV6-1 and TRBJ2-6; unclear D gene. The germline CDR1 and CDR2 sequences are MNHNS and SASEGT. V was shortened by 5 bases and J by 1 base, with 12 bases between the two germline ends. The CDR3 has 16 amino acids. The CDR3 sequence is CASSPPAPSGANVLTF. For the CDR3, the DNA is TGTGCCAGCAGTCCCCCCGCTCCGTCTGGGGCCAACGTCCTGACTTTC.

V and J are TRBV6-2 or TRBV6-3 and TRBJ1-3; D unclear. CDR3 size: 15 residues. The V end lost 8 bases, the J end lost 3 bases, and 17 bases lay between the germline ends. Germline values: CDR1 MNHEY, CDR2 SVGEGT. CDR3: CASSYAGYVGNTIYF. The CDR3 DNA is TGTGCCAGCTCCTACGCGGGGTACGTTGGAAACACCATATATTTT.

This clonotype was detected only a few times. The rearrangement links TRBV9 to TRBJ1-6; 8 bases are shared with TRBD1. The CDR3 is made up of 16 amino acids. V shed 5 bases, J shed 9 bases, and the junction held 13 bases outside the gene matches. Germline values: CDR1 SGDLS, CDR2 YYNGEE. CDR3 sequence: CASSLPLQGGSSPLHF. The CDR3 DNA reads TGTGCCAGCAGTTTACCTTTACAGGGGGGAAGTTCACCCCTCCACTTT.

This clonotype showed up just a few times. The V gene is TRBV10-3, the J gene TRBJ2-5, with TRBD1 matching over 7 bases. The CDR3 loop spans 16 amino acids. Trimming cost V 2 bases and J 5 bases; bases outside gene matches: 11. Germline loops: CDR1 ENHRY, CDR2 SYGVKD. CDR3 sequence: CAISEPFGQVMETQYF. CDR3 DNA: TGTGCCATCAGTGAGCCTTTCGGACAGGTGATGGAGACCCAGTACTTC.

This clonotype was detected a few times. For the CDR3, the DNA is TGCAGCGCTAGACCCCGGGACGGAGATAATGAAAAACTGTTTTTT. Translated: CSARPRDGDNEKLFF. The gene calls are TRBV29-1 and TRBJ1-4; possible D gene TRBD1, 5 bases. V shed 7 bases and J shed 4 bases, with 19 bases lying between them. The CDR3 has 15 amino acids. Germline assignment: CDR1 SQVTM and CDR2 ANQGSEA. The complete variable domain, with remaining parts taken from reference TRBV29-1 and TRBJ1-4, reads SAVISQKPSRDICQRGTSLTIQCQVDSQVTMMFWYRQQPGQSLTLIATANQGSEATYESGFVIDKFPISRPNLTFSTLTVSNMSPEDSSIYLCSARPRDGDNEKLFFGSGTQLSVL.

This rearrangement joins TRBV9 to TRBJ2-7; possibly TRBD1 for D (5 bases). Germline V gene sequence: CDR1 SGDLS, CDR2 YYNGEE. V lost 2 bases and J lost 7, with 13 bases in between. The CDR3 totals 13 residues. The chain's CDR3 is CASSVLPGKEQYF. CDR3 bases: TGTGCCAGCAGCGTCCTCCCAGGGAAAGAGCAGTACTTC.

This clonotype showed up just a few times. The gene calls are TRBV20-1 and TRBJ2-3; a possible D gene is TRBD1 (6 bases). The germline V gene encodes CDR1 DFQATT and CDR2 SNEGSKA (reference sequence). This CDR3 is 15 amino acids long. Trimming stripped 3 bases from V and 3 bases from J, with 16 bases between. The CDR3 DNA follows: TGCAGTGCTAGGCCAGGGGCGGGCTGGACAGATACGCAGTATTTT. Translated: CSARPGAGWTDTQYF.

This rearrangement joins TRBV29-1 to TRBJ2-1; 9 nucleotides line up with TRBD2. CDR3 length equals 13 residues. The ends lost 7 bases at V and 9 bases at J; junction bases unmatched: 10. Germline lookup yields CDR1 SQVTM and CDR2 ANQGSEA. The CDR3 nucleotides read TGCAGCGCGCCCATAGCGGGAGTTTTTGAGCAGTTCTTC. Protein product: CSAPIAGVFEQFF.

There are many counts of this clonotype. The chain uses TRBV6-5 and TRBJ2-5, with TRBD2 as a possible D gene (6 bases). The germline gives CDR1 MNHEY, CDR2 SVGAGI. This CDR3 has 12 amino acids. Trimming left V 9 bases short and J 1 base short, with 9 bases between. CDR3 loop: CASRDFQETQYF. In DNA form, the CDR3 reads TGTGCCAGTCGGGACTTCCAAGAGACCCAGTACTTC.

The chain joins TRBV12-3 or TRBV12-4 to TRBJ1-4, with D tentatively TRBD1 (6 bases). The CDR3 totals 13 residues. V lost 11 bases and J lost 8, with 18 bases in between. The chain's CDR3 is CAAQRGAGEKLFF. In DNA, the CDR3 is TGTGCCGCTCAACGGGGGGCAGGAGAAAAACTGTTTTTT.

This clonotype has more than one count but fewer than ten. J is TRBJ1-3 and V is TRBV9; D uncertain. Germline values: CDR1 SGDLS, CDR2 YYNGEE. This CDR3 comprises 14 residues. The V and J ends lost 3 bases and 2 bases respectively, with 9 bases between them. The CDR3: CASSARGTGNTIYF. The CDR3, as DNA: TGTGCCAGCAGCGCCCGGGGTACTGGAAACACCATATATTTT.

The chain couples TRBV7-9 to TRBJ2-3; D call uncertain. V dropped 6 bases and J dropped 4 bases, with 11 bases sitting between them. From germline, CDR1 is SEHNR and CDR2 FQNEAQ (reference sequence). This CDR3 has 13 residues. The CDR3 coding sequence is TGTGCCAGCAGTCCCCAGCTGGCAGATACGCAGTATTTT. Its protein product is CASSPQLADTQYF. Variable domain in full (rest from reference TRBV7-9 and TRBJ2-3): DTGVSQNPRHKITKRGQNVTFRCDPISEHNRLYWYRQTLGQGPEFLTYFQNEAQLEKSRLLSDRFSAERPKGSFSTLEIQRTEQGDSAMYLCASSPQLADTQYFGPGTRLTVL.

The rearrangement links TRBV4-2 to TRBJ1-6, with a tentative D call TRBD1 (5 bases). This CDR3 region has 16 residues. CDR1 LGHNA and CDR2 YNFKEQ come from the germline V gene. Trimming left V 4 bases short and J 7 bases short, with 17 bases between. CDR3 amino acids: CASSPIVGLANSPLHF. In nucleotides, the CDR3 is TGTGCCAGCAGCCCCATCGTGGGGCTTGCGAATTCACCCCTCCACTTT.

The V and J genes are TRBV12-5 and TRBJ2-5; possible D gene TRBD2, 6 bases. Per germline, CDR1 LGHNT and CDR2 FRNRAP. The CDR3 sequence is 16 residues long. The V end lost 1 base, the J end lost 5 bases, and 17 bases lay between the germline ends. The CDR3 here is CASGLGPSEGIETQYF. CDR3 bases: TGTGCTAGTGGTTTGGGCCCCTCGGAGGGGATTGAGACCCAGTACTTC.

This clonotype has just a few counts. CDR3 DNA sequence: TGTGCCAGCAGCCAAGATCGGGGACTAGTCGGCGAGCAGTTCTTC. Protein: CASSQDRGLVGEQFF. The chain employs TRBV4-2 and TRBJ2-1; 8 bases fit TRBD2. The CDR3 length is 15 residues. With 0 bases clipped from V and 10 bases from J, the junction kept 8 bases outside the gene matches. Germline CDR1 LGHNA, CDR2 YNFKEQ.

The chain carries TRBV28 and TRBJ1-1; the D gene is possibly TRBD1 (6 bases). V was pared by 5 bases and J by 5 bases, with 18 bases between. The germline gives CDR1 MDHEN, CDR2 SYDVKM. The CDR3 runs 15 residues. For the CDR3, the DNA is TGTGCCAGCAGTAATGGGGTAGAAGGGGGAACTGAAGCTTTCTTT. It translates to CASSNGVEGGTEAFF.